Below are 10 T cell receptor beta chains sequenced from a single sample in a study of metastatic and nonmetastatic thyroid tumors. MiXCR was used by TCRdb to re-call the PCR reads. The sample has over 65,000 clones; roughly an eighth are singletons. The entire patient cohort was treatment-naive prior to thyroid surgery. Material for sequencing was tumor tissue. The origin of the receptors is a female donor with papillary thyroid cancer or a benign thyroid nodule (not recorded which). Some clones in this sample may be carry-over from other donors' samples.

This clone has at least ten counts. The rearrangement links TRBV12-5 to TRBJ2-5, with TRBD2 matching over 7 bases. The germline CDR1 and CDR2 sequences are LGHNT and FRNRAP. J lost 2 bases, V lost 0 bases, and 6 bases had no gene match. CDR3 size: 16 residues. The DNA for the CDR3 is TGTGCTAGTGGTTTGGTACGGGTGGGAGGGCAAGAGACCCAGTACTTC. Its protein product is CASGLVRVGGQETQYF.

In this sample, this clone turned up many times. The same CDR3 also results from other DNA sequences found in this sample. The V and J genes are TRBV12-3 or TRBV12-4 and TRBJ2-7; tentative D call: TRBD2 (5 bases). Trimming pared 1 base from V and 2 bases from J, leaving 6 bases between. CDR3 size: 13 residues. The CDR3 region has the DNA TGTGCCAGCAGTTTAGGAGGGACCTACGAGCAGTACTTC. This encodes CASSLGGTYEQYF.

The chain carries TRBV20-1 and TRBJ1-1; TRBD1 might be the D (5 bases). CDR1 is DFQATT, CDR2 SNEGSKA, per germline (reference sequence). V lost 3 bases and J lost 2, with 10 bases in between. The CDR3 sequence is 13 residues long. CDR3 region: CSASGDGNTEAFF. CDR3 coding DNA: TGCAGTGCTAGCGGGGACGGTAACACTGAAGCTTTCTTT.

This clone was detected many times. The chain combines TRBV20-1 with TRBJ2-7; TRBD2 agrees at 7 bases. CDR3 length: 13 residues. V lost 2 bases, J lost 2 bases, and 3 bases stayed unmatched. Germline CDR1 is DFQATT and CDR2 is SNEGSKA (reference sequence). CDR3 in DNA: TGCAGTGCTAGACTGCTAGCGGCCTACGAGCAGTACTTC. It is translated as CSARLLAAYEQYF.

This clone was picked up many times. V and J are TRBV3-1 and TRBJ1-1; 9 bases map to TRBD1. V was pared by 3 bases and J by 8 bases, with 1 base of the junction left unmatched. In germline, CDR1 is LGHDT, CDR2 YNNKEL (reference sequence). This CDR3 contains 12 residues. The CDR3 protein is CASSHGQGEAFF. CDR3 sequence (DNA): TGTGCCAGCAGCCATGGACAGGGGGAAGCTTTCTTT.

This clone was counted only a few times. This chain connects TRBV6-1 to TRBJ1-5; D is unclear. V dropped 1 base and J dropped 7 bases, with 14 bases sitting between them. The germline gives CDR1 MNHNS, CDR2 SASEGT. The CDR3 spans 15 residues. The chain's CDR3 is CASSEEWEGYQPQHF. The CDR3 bases are TGTGCCAGCAGTGAAGAGTGGGAAGGGTACCAGCCCCAGCATTTT.

This clone was seen a single time. A much more abundant neighbour one base away suggests this may be a read error. This same CDR3 is encoded by further DNA sequences in the sample. The chain carries TRBV5-1 and TRBJ2-1; D tentatively fits TRBD1 or TRBD2 (5 bases each). This CDR3 has 17 residues. Trimming left V 4 bases short and J 6 bases short, with 23 bases between. Germline V gene sequence: CDR1 SGHRS, CDR2 YFSETQ. The CDR3 spells CASSAPLSARGANEQFF. The CDR3 bases are TGCGCCAGCAGCGCACCACTTAGTGCCCGAGGGGCCAATGAGCAGTTCTTC.

The chain joins TRBV11-2 to TRBJ1-5; a weak D match, TRBD1 (5 bases). Germline V gene lookup returns CDR1 SGHAT and CDR2 FQNNGV. V lost 6 bases and J 1 base, leaving 25 bases between the germline ends. This CDR3 spans 19 amino acids. CDR3 sequence (DNA): TGTGCCAGCAGATACCTCCTGGGAGGCAGGGAAAAAAGCAATCAGCCCCAGCATTTT. This translates into CASRYLLGGREKSNQPQHF. The complete variable domain, with remaining parts taken from reference TRBV11-2 and TRBJ1-5, reads EAGVAQSPRYKIIEKRQSVAFWCNPISGHATLYWYQQILGQGPKLLIQFQNNGVVDDSQLPKDRFSAERLKGVDSTLKIQPAKLEDSAVYLCASRYLLGGREKSNQPQHFGDGTRLSIL.

This clone was seen repeatedly, ten times or more. The chain uses TRBV6-6 and TRBJ2-3, with D possibly called TRBD1 or TRBD2 (6 bases each). CDR1 and CDR2 (germline): MNHNY, SVGAGI (reference sequence). The CDR3 is made up of 17 amino acids. V lost 3 bases to trimming and J lost 0 bases, with 16 bases between them. CDR3 region: CASSYTGRQGSTDTQYF. The CDR3 DNA is TGTGCCAGCAGTTATACGGGGAGGCAGGGGAGCACAGATACGCAGTATTTT.

This clone was seen at least ten times. The rearrangement uses TRBV5-6 and TRBJ2-1; D not resolved. CDR3 length equals 15 residues. V dropped 2 bases and J dropped 0 bases, with 9 bases sitting between them. Germline V gene data show CDR1 as SGHDT and CDR2 as YYEEEE. CDR3 coding DNA: TGTGCCAGCAGCTTAGGAGATAACTCCTACAATGAGCAGTTCTTC. Translation: CASSLGDNSYNEQFF.